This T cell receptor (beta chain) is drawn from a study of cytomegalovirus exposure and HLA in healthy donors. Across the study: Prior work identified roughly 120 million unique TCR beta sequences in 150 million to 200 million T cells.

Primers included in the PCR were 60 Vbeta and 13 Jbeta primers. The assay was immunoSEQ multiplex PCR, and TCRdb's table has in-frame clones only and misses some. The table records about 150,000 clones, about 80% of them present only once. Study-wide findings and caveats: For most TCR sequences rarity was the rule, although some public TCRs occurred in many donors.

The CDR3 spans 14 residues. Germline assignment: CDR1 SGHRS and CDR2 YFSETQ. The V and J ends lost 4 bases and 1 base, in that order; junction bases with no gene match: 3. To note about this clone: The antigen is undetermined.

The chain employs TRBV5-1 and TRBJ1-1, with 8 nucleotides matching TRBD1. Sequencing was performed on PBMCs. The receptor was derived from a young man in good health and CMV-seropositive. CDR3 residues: CASSTGQGNTEAFF. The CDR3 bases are TGCGCCAGCAGCACCGGACAGGGGAACACTGAAGCTTTCTTT.